This is a list of T cell receptor beta chains from one sample in a study of cytomegalovirus exposure and HLA in healthy donors. Here immunoSEQ multiplex PCR was the method, and the copy in TCRdb shows in-frame clones only, minus some. This sample has 150,000 to 200,000 clones, with 75% to 85% found just once. The sample comprised PBMCs. Every receptor here comes from a woman between 50 and 59 years old in good health and CMV-seropositive. Both conserved end residues are trimmed from each CDR3.

V: TRBV2
CDR3: ASKGQGQSGSQY

V: TRBV7-9
CDR3: ASSPQMGSGEQY

V: TRBV6-5
CDR3: ASSYVDRGLEQY

V: TRBV11-3
CDR3: ASSTNSYEQY

V: TRBV4-1
CDR3: ASSRTPGVGETQY

V: TRBV5-1
CDR3: ASSLARGIWNSPLH

V: TRBV7-7
CDR3: ASSVDRVTEAF

V: TRBV2
CDR3: ASSDLGASVEAF

V: TRBV5-1
CDR3: ASSLVGGTGQNEKLF

V: TRBV27
CDR3: ASSRPGTGYAGELF

V: TRBV10-3
CDR3: AIGVPGGRAGELF

V: TRBV5-1
CDR3: ARTRGHGGNQPQH

V: TRBV14
CDR3: ASSQEWGAAGQF

V: TRBV5-1
CDR3: ASNPLAGTETQY

V: TRBV6-1
CDR3: ASMTDSPNTEAF

V: TRBV30
CDR3: AWSRPRLNQPQH

V: TRBV6-5
CDR3: ASSSPTGGTEAF

V: TRBV29-1
CDR3: SVEDSRGGAIGELF

V: TRBV5-1
CDR3: ASSSVRGSYNEQF

V: TRBV7-3
CDR3: ASSLGGGYYNEQF

V: TRBV30
CDR3: AWSRTGGTEAF

V: TRBV6-1
CDR3: ASEFNEKLF

V: TRBV10-3
CDR3: AISESERGEATDTQY

V: TRBV7-9
CDR3: ASSLALEQF

V: TRBV4-1
CDR3: ASSPGQHYEQY

V: TRBV4-2
CDR3: ASSHGMTAFSGNTIY

V: TRBV25-1
CDR3: ASSPTARAAGELF

V: TRBV6-6
CDR3: ASSYSMDRDSPLH

V: TRBV5-1
CDR3: ASSSRLTGLSNTEAL

V: TRBV18
CDR3: ASAGAKETQY

V: TRBV18
CDR3: ASSLKQGFSYEQY

V: TRBV7-6
CDR3: ASSLSGYYNEQF

V: TRBV19
CDR3: ASSMYRNSNQPQH

V: TRBV19
CDR3: ASSPTPGRQILLYGYT

V: TRBV14
CDR3: ASSLAGGYEQY

V: TRBV9
CDR3: ASSVGQGNQPQH

V: TRBV19
CDR3: ASSQGGQIYSPLH